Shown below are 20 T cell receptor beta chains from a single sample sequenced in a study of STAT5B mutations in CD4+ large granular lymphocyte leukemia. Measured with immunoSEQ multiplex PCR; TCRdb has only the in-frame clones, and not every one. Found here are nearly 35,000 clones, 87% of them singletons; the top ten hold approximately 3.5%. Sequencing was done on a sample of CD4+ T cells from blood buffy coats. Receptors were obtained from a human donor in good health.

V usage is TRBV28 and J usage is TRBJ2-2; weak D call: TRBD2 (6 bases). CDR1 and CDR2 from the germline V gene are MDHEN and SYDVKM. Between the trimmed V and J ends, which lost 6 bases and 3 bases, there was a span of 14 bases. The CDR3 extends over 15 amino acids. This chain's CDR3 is CASRSAGPYTGELFF. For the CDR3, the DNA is TGTGCCAGCAGATCTGCGGGGCCGTACACCGGGGAGCTGTTTTTT.

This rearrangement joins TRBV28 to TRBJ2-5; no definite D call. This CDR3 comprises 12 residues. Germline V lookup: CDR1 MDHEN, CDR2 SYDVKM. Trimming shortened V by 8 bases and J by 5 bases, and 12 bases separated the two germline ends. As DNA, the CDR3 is TGTGCCAGCGGCGTGGGGTGGGAGACCCAGTACTTC. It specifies CASGVGWETQYF.

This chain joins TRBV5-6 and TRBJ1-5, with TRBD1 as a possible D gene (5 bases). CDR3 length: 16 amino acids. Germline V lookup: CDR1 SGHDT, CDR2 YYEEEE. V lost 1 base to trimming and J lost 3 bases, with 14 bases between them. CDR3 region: CASSLWGKAPNQPQHF. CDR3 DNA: TGTGCCAGCAGCTTGTGGGGGAAGGCACCCAATCAGCCCCAGCATTTT.

The CDR3 nucleotides are TGTGCCAGCAGCCCCCGAACGGGATCGGCAGATACGCAGTATTTT. As protein: CASSPRTGSADTQYF. The chain combines TRBV7-9 with TRBJ2-3, with D perhaps matching TRBD2 (5 bases). V was cut by 5 bases and J by 4 bases, with 16 bases left in between. Germline V lookup: CDR1 SEHNR, CDR2 FQNEAQ (reference sequence). The CDR3 covers 15 residues.

Here the CDR3 DNA reads TGTGCCACCAGCAGAGGGGGCTCTGGGGCTTTAGAGACCCAGTACTTC. Translating it yields CATSRGGSGALETQYF. V gene TRBV15 combines with J gene TRBJ2-5; D is perhaps TRBD1 (5 bases). The CDR3 spans 16 residues. Germline V lookup: CDR1 LNHNV, CDR2 YYDKDF (reference sequence). V lost 1 base and J lost 4, with 16 bases in between.

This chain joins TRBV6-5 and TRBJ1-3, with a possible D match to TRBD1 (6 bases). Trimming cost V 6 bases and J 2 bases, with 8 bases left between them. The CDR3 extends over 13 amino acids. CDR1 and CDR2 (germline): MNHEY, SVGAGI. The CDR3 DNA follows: TGTGCCAGCAGACAGGGACCTGGAAACACCATATATTTT. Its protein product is CASRQGPGNTIYF.

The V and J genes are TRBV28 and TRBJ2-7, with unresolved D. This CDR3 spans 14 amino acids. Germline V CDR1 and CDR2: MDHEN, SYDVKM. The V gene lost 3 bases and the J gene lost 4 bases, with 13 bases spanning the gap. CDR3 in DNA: TGTGCCAGCAGTTTTGGTGGGATACGGTACGAGCAGTACTTC. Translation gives CASSFGGIRYEQYF. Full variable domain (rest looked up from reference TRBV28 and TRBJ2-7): DVKVTQSSRYLVKRTGEKVFLECVQDMDHENMFWYRQDPGLGLRLIYFSYDVKMKEKGDIPEGYSVSREKKERFSLILESASTNQTSMYLCASSFGGIRYEQYFGPGTRLTVT.

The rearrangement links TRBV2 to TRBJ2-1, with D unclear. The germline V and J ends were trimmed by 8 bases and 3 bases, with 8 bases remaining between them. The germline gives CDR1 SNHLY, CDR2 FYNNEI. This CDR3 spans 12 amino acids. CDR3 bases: TGTGCCAGCTTAAGGGACTACAATGAGCAGTTCTTC. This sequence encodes CASLRDYNEQFF.

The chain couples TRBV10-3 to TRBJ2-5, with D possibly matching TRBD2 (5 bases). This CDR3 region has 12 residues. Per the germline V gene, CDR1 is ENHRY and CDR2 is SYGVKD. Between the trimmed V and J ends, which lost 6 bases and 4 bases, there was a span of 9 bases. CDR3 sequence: CAISSSTETQYF. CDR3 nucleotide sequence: TGTGCCATCAGCTCTAGCACAGAGACCCAGTACTTC.

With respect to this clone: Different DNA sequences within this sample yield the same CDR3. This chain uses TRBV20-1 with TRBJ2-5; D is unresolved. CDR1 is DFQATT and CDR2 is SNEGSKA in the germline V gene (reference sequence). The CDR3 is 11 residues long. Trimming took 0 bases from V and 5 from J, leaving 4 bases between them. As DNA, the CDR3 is TGCAGTGCTAGAGATCGGGAGACCCAGTACTTC. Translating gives CSARDRETQYF.

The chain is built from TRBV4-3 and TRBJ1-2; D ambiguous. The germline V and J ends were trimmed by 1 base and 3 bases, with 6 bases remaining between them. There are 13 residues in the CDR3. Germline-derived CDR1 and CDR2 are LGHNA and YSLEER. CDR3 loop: CASSQAVDYGYTF. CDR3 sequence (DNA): TGCGCCAGCAGCCAAGCAGTAGACTATGGCTACACCTTC.

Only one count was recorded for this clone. The CDR3 bases are TGTGCCAGCAGCATCCAAGGACTAGATTCGGAGACCCAGTACTTC. Translated, it gives CASSIQGLDSETQYF. The chain employs TRBV11-2 and TRBJ2-5, with TRBD2 matching 7 bases. The ends lost 5 bases at V and 5 bases at J; junction bases unmatched: 11. The CDR3 sequence is 15 residues long. Looked up from germline, CDR1 is SGHAT and CDR2 is FQNNGV.

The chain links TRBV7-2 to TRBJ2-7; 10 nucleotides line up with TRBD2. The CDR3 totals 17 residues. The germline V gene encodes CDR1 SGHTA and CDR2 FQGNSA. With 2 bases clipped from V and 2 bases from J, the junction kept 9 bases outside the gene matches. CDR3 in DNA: TGTGCCAGCAGCTTAATTGTAACTAGCGGGAATCCCTACGAGCAGTACTTC. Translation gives CASSLIVTSGNPYEQYF.

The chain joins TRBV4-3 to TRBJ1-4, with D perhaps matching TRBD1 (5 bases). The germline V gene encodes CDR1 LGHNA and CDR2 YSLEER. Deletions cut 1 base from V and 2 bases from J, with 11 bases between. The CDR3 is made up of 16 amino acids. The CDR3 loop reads CASSQGGAGTNEKLFF. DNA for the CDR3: TGCGCCAGCAGCCAAGGTGGGGCAGGGACTAATGAAAAACTGTTTTTT.

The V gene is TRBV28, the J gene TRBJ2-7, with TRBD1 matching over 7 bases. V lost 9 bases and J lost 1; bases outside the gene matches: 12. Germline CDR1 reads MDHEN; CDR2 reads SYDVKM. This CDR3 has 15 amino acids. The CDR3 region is CASTTPTGFSYEQYF. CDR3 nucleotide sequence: TGTGCCAGTACAACCCCGACAGGGTTTTCCTACGAGCAGTACTTC.

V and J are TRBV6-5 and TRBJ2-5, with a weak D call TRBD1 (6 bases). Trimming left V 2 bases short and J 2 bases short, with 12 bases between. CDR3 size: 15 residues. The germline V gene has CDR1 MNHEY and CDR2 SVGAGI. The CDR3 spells CASSYAGTKQETQYF. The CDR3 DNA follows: TGTGCCAGCAGTTACGCCGGGACAAAACAAGAGACCCAGTACTTC.

CDR3 sequence: CASSLSGYEQFF. The CDR3 DNA reads as TGTGCCAGCAGCTTATCGGGCTATGAGCAGTTCTTC. The chain employs TRBV5-5 and TRBJ2-1; D ambiguous. The V end was cut by 2 bases, the J end by 8 bases, with 8 bases between. Germline-derived CDR1 and CDR2 are SGHKS and YYEKEE (reference sequence). CDR3 length: 12 amino acids.

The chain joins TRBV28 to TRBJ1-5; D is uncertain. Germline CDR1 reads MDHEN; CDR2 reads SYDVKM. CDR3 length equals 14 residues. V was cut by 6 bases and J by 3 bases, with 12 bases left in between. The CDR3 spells CASSPVGYNQPQHF. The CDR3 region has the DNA TGTGCCAGCAGCCCAGTAGGATACAATCAGCCCCAGCATTTT.

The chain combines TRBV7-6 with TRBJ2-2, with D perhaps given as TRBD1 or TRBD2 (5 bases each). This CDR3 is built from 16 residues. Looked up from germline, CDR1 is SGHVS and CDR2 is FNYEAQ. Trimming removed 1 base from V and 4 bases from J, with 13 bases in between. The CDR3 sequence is CASSLVVGTATGELFF. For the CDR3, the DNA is TGTGCCAGCAGCTTAGTCGTGGGGACGGCCACCGGGGAGCTGTTTTTT.

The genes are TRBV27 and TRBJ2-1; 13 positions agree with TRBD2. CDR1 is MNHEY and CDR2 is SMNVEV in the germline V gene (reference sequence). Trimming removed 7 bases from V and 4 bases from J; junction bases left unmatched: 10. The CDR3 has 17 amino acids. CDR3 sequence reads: CASTKRGLAGRYNEQFF. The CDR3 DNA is TGTGCCAGCACTAAAAGGGGACTAGCGGGACGTTACAATGAGCAGTTCTTC.